Shown below are 9 T cell receptor beta chains from a single sample sequenced in a study of blood T cell repertoires in COVID-19. The data were produced by immunoSEQ multiplex PCR, yet TCRdb's version contains in-frame clones alone and is incomplete. Among 400,000 to 550,000 clones listed, roughly 87% were seen once. The sample was PBMCs or T cells enriched from blood (not recorded which). The source of these receptors is a woman aged 18-30 years with acute COVID-19.

The CDR3 loop is CATSRDYAEVSNQPQHF. The CDR3 DNA reads as TGTGCCACCAGCAGAGATTATGCCGAGGTGAGCAATCAGCCCCAGCATTTT. The chain combines TRBV15 with TRBJ1-5; D ambiguous. This CDR3 comprises 17 residues. CDR1 and CDR2 (germline): LNHNV, YYDKDF (reference sequence). V dropped 0 bases and J dropped 1 base, with 13 bases sitting between them.

This clone was seen a few times. The chain joins TRBV6-1 to TRBJ1-1, with D possibly TRBD1 on 5 matching bases. The V end lost 3 bases, the J end lost 3 bases, and 11 bases lay between the germline ends. The CDR3 sequence is 14 residues long. The germline V gene has CDR1 MNHNS and CDR2 SASEGT. CDR3 bases: TGTGCCAGCAGTGATCGGAGGGGTGACACTGAAGCTTTCTTT. Residues: CASSDRRGDTEAFF.

The table lists this clone with a few counts. The chain has TRBV10-3 and TRBJ1-5; a possible D gene is TRBD1 (5 bases). There are 16 residues in the CDR3. V lost 3 bases, J lost 5 bases, and 17 bases lay in between. CDR1 is ENHRY, CDR2 SYGVKD, per germline. The CDR3 protein is CAISDGAGLSHQPQHF. CDR3 nucleotides: TGTGCCATCAGTGATGGGGCAGGGTTGTCGCATCAGCCCCAGCATTTT.

This chain connects TRBV6-2 or TRBV6-3 to TRBJ1-6; the D is unclear. The germline V and J ends were trimmed by 0 bases and 8 bases, with 11 bases remaining between them. The germline V gene has CDR1 MNHEY and CDR2 SVGEGT. There are 15 residues in the CDR3. As DNA, the CDR3 is TGTGCCAGCAGTTACTCGTCCGCCCGGGATTCACCCCTCCACTTT. It encodes CASSYSSARDSPLHF.

J is TRBJ1-2 and V is TRBV12-3 or TRBV12-4; 8 positions agree with TRBD1. After removal of 5 bases from V and 4 bases from J, the junction contained 3 bases not matched to a gene. The CDR3 extends over 13 amino acids. The CDR3 DNA sequence: TGTGCCAGCAGTGTCACAGGGGGCTATGGCTACACCTTC. Protein sequence: CASSVTGGYGYTF.

The chain employs TRBV10-1 and TRBJ2-1, with TRBD2 identical over 9 bases. Germline V gene sequence: CDR1 WNHNN, CDR2 SYGVQD (reference sequence). This CDR3 contains 14 residues. The J segment lost 7 bases and the V segment lost 5 bases, leaving 6 bases of the junction unmatched. CDR3 DNA: TGCGCCAGCAGTTCTAGCGGGGTGAATAATGAGCAGTTCTTC. It yields the protein CASSSSGVNNEQFF.

The chain carries TRBV28 and TRBJ1-4; D perhaps matches TRBD1 (5 bases). This CDR3 is 15 amino acids long. Germline lookup yields CDR1 MDHEN and CDR2 SYDVKM. V was cut by 8 bases and J by 6 bases, with 19 bases left in between. The CDR3 DNA sequence: TGTGCCAGCGGTCAAGCGGGACGGGCCGATGAAAAACTGTTTTTT. Translation: CASGQAGRADEKLFF.

V and J are TRBV30 and TRBJ1-1; D unresolved. Looked up from germline, CDR1 is GTSNPN and CDR2 is SVGIG (reference sequence). There are 13 residues in the CDR3. V was pared by 2 bases and J by 1 base, with 8 bases between. CDR3 DNA: TGTGCCTGGAGTACCAGCGGGAACACTGAAGCTTTCTTT. It codes for CAWSTSGNTEAFF.

V and J are TRBV7-8 and TRBJ2-2; no definite D call. Trimming pared 4 bases from V and 2 bases from J, leaving 5 bases between. In germline, CDR1 is SGHVS, CDR2 FQNEAQ. The CDR3 sequence is 13 residues long. CDR3 sequence reads: CASSYGNTGELFF. CDR3 nucleotides: TGTGCCAGCAGCTACGGTAACACCGGGGAGCTGTTTTTT. The full variable domain, with the rest looked up from reference TRBV7-8 and TRBJ2-2, is GAGVSQSPRYKVAKRGQDVALRCDPISGHVSLFWYQQALGQGPEFLTYFQNEAQLDKSGLPSDRFFAERPEGSVSTLKIQRTQQEDSAVYLCASSYGNTGELFFGEGSRLTVL.